This T cell receptor beta chain was identified in a study of blood T cell repertoires in COVID-19 (dated by TCRdb to 2019 to 2021). Regarding the research as a whole: Samples from collaborators originated in the United States, Italy and Spain and spanned both the acute and convalescent phases of COVID-19. The material from the prospective study consisted of cDNA or gDNA derived from T cells, B-cell-depleted T cells, or PBMCs. The dataset comprised deeply sampled blood TCRbeta repertoires from subjects exposed to, actively infected with, or recovered from COVID-19. A freely available public database, intended as a resource for researchers studying the immune response to SARS-CoV-2, is where the repertoires were released. Samples were obtained from the ongoing ImmuneRACE study (first 160 participants) and from 1,254 subjects provided by 6 global collaborators. The sample metadata nearly always contained a de-identified subject ID, COVID-19 status, age in years and sex. Where available, HLA class I and class II types were taken from metadata supplied by the sample provider and were not determined by assay-based typing.

Each collaborating institution followed its own protocols to collect whole blood in K2EDTA tubes. For TCRbeta analysis, collaborators shipped samples as frozen whole blood, isolated PBMCs, or DNA extracted from either of those sample types. On the study overall, not on this receptor specifically: How much clinical and demographic metadata was included differed by source and by participant, and the metadata was provided uncurated.

Points on this clone: Its antigen is currently not known. Per-base qualities were not stored, and no clone one base away is much larger.

TCRbeta CDR3 regions were amplified from genomic DNA by means of the immunoSEQ Assay, a bias-controlled multiplex PCR. As for the authors' bioinformatics: The number of nucleated cells in each sample was estimated by amplification of reference gene primers within the assay. Sequence reads were collapsed and filtered to measure the absolute abundance of every unique TCRbeta CDR3 rearrangement. For each sample, productive Simpson clonality was calculated by taking the square root of Simpson's diversity index across productive rearrangements. Imported from immuneACCESS, the table was reduced by TCRdb to in-frame sequences with V and J called. These copies leave out some clones; in studies compared against another copy, an unresolved V gene accounts for under half, and the cause of the remainder is not known. The D gene and trimming were derived from the DNA, and the V and J assignments and clone size from that table. For this sample the table gives 200,000 to 300,000 clones, of which under 90% were detected only once. The ten largest clones capture approximately 9% of the sample.

V is shortened by 0 bases, J by 4 bases, and the region joining them spans 13 bases. For CDR1 and CDR2, the germline V gene (reference sequence) lists SGHKS and YYEKEE. The CDR3 goes from the cysteine to the phenylalanine over 15 residues. Only CDR3 DNA is held: 45 bases, read in frame from base 1. The chain couples TRBV5-5 to TRBJ1-1; TRBD1 is a possible D gene, resting on 5 matching bases. Sample: peripheral blood. The sequence was obtained from a human donor in a cohort sampled during active COVID-19. The encoded CDR3 is CASSLVGRGGTEAFF. The DNA is as follows: TGTGCCAGCAGCTTGGTAGGAAGGGGAGGCACTGAAGCTTTCTTT.